This T cell receptor beta chain was profiled in a study of CD8+ T cells in alopecia areata. Whole-study context: At a dose of 5 to 10 mg twice daily, oral tofacitinib was given to treated patients. Using the percentage of affected scalp area, treated patients' severity was scored.

On this clone: Its antigen is unknown.

As to treatment: oral pan-JAK inhibitor, 5-10 mg twice daily. CDR1 is SGHDN and CDR2 is FVKESK in the germline V gene. This CDR3 contains 16 residues. The V end was cut by 3 bases, the J end by 7 bases, with 21 bases between. Study-level results: Tofacitinib significantly reduced both scalp clonality and expanded CD8+ clones among the top 100. Because of a solitary nonresponder, the connection of baseline CD8+ expansion to response stays uncertain.

Extracted RNA was reverse transcribed into cDNA, the sequencing template. Method: immunoSEQ multiplex PCR; TCRdb's copy keeps in-frame clones and lacks some. This table has more than 95,000 clones, over 60% appearing once. The sequencing used CD4+ T cells sorted from blood, collected at week 4, from a patient treated with tofacitinib. The origin of this receptor is a human donor with alopecia areata. The V call is TRBV14, the J call TRBJ2-5; the D call may be TRBD1 or TRBD2 (5 bases each). The CDR3 is CASSQAGMGPQGTQYF. CDR3 in DNA: TGTGCCAGCAGCCAGGCAGGGATGGGACCTCAGGGGACCCAGTACTTC.